The clone carrying this T cell receptor beta chain showed up just a few times. Its antigen remains unknown. The record originates from a study of blood T cells in healthy people across ages. Findings and caveats of the study: Donors of long life had a larger count of naive CD4+ cells and greater diversity than aged donors. Roughly linearly, TCR beta diversity per million T cells fell as age increased. Naive T cell percentage showed a strong correlation with the diversity of TCR beta.

Trimming took 1 base from V and 12 from J, leaving 10 bases between them. Per the germline V gene, CDR1 is SGHTA and CDR2 is FQGNSA. CDR3 length equals 12 residues. PCR was performed a second time for roughly 6 to 12 cycles using a sample-barcoded 5' primer and a J-beta primer mix. TCRdb re-called the 5' RACE reads with MiXCR, one entry per CDR3 protein. This table holds about 290,000 distinct CDR3 sequences, 25% to 30% found once. The receptor was isolated from a woman aged 70-85 years in good health. Sequenced material: blood. This rearrangement joins TRBV7-2 to TRBJ2-1; D remains unclear. This CDR3 is CASSLDLRVQFF. CDR3 DNA sequence: TGTGCCAGCAGCTTAGACCTCCGCGTGCAGTTCTTC.